This TCR beta chain was found in a study of blood T cell repertoires in COVID-19. Study-wide background: The analysed material was cDNA or gDNA that came from T cells, B-cell-depleted T cells, or PBMCs.

TCRdb keeps only in-frame clones here, not all; method: immunoSEQ multiplex PCR. The profile covers approximately 210,000 clones, with roughly 85% appearing a single time and approximately 2% taken by the ten largest. V was cut by 5 bases and J by 3 bases, with 16 bases left in between. This CDR3 contains 16 residues. Germline V gene data show CDR1 as LNHDA and CDR2 as SQIVND (reference sequence). Sequencing used peripheral blood. The TCR originated in a man under 40 who had recovered from COVID-19. V is TRBV19 and J is TRBJ1-4; D is ambiguous. The CDR3 loop reads CASSFTLDTANEKLFF. CDR3 nucleotides: TGTGCCAGTAGTTTCACCCTTGACACCGCTAATGAAAAACTGTTTTTT.